The source of this TCR beta chain is a study of Ad26.COV2.S vaccination and SARS-CoV-2 variants. This CDR3 is built from 17 residues. Treatment in this sample: around 19 received Ad26.COV2.S at low or high dose, single or two shots; roughly five received placebo; per-sample allocation not given. After the first vaccine or placebo injection, samples were drawn on day 63. This table comes from immunoSEQ multiplex PCR, and its TCRdb copy is limited to in-frame clones, with some not included. This table has about 280,000 clones, approximately 87% appearing once. The sequence was obtained from a person between 18 and 59 years old who received the Ad26.COV2.S COVID-19 vaccine or a placebo. The material sequenced was peripheral blood, taken in a trial of Ad26.COV2.S vaccine versus placebo. This chain links TRBV1 with TRBJ2-5; TRBD2 reflects the table's D call only, with no check against the DNA. TRBV1 represents a pseudogene. The CDR3, as DNA: TGCACCAGCCACACTAGCGGGGGGACGAAGTACCAAGAGACCCAGTACTTC. It codes for CTSHTSGGTKYQETQYF.